One T cell receptor (beta chain) is described in this entry. The antigen is not known. This table comes from immunoSEQ multiplex PCR, and its TCRdb copy is limited to in-frame clones, with some not included. The sample has approximately 120,000 clones; roughly 90% are singletons. This CDR3 comprises 11 residues. Looked up from germline, CDR1 is MDHEN and CDR2 is SYDVKM. The V and J ends lost 6 bases and 11 bases respectively, with 13 bases between them. The sample is drawn from a study of T cell responses to AZD1222 COVID-19 vaccine. Study-level results: Elevations in Spike-specific TCR breadth and depth followed administration of two AZD1222 doses. Vaccine-associated CD4 TCRs spanned spike, dominant at 160-218 and 743-854. Reportedly, nearly half of unique spike TCRs recognized epitopes outside B.1.351/B.1.1.7 mutations. Baseline serostatus was positive in only a handful of AZD1222 recipients.

The starting material was peripheral blood, obtained on day 0 of AZD1222 vaccination. The chain combines TRBV28 with TRBJ1-1, with D uncertain. The receptor's source is an adult in good health. This chain's CDR3 is CASRSDGVAFF. DNA for the CDR3: TGTGCCAGCAGAAGTGACGGGGTGGCTTTCTTT.